This T cell receptor beta chain was documented in a study of blood T cell repertoires in COVID-19. Study-wide background: Donors in the United States, Italy and Spain gave samples during acute or convalescent COVID-19.

Trimming took off 3 bases at V and 10 bases at J, with 16 bases between the two ends. CDR1 is SGDLS and CDR2 is YYNGEE in the germline V gene. The CDR3 contains 13 residues. Measured with immunoSEQ multiplex PCR; TCRdb has only the in-frame clones, and not every one. The repertoire has some 280,000 clones, 75% to 90% of them found once; the top ten carry about 12%. The chain uses TRBV9 and TRBJ1-1, with D possibly being TRBD1 (6 bases). Sequenced material: peripheral blood. The sequence was obtained from a woman aged 55-75 years with acute or convalescent COVID-19. CDR3 sequence (DNA): TGTGCCAGCAGCGCTAGGAGTGAAGGGGGAGCTTTCTTT. It codes for CASSARSEGGAFF.